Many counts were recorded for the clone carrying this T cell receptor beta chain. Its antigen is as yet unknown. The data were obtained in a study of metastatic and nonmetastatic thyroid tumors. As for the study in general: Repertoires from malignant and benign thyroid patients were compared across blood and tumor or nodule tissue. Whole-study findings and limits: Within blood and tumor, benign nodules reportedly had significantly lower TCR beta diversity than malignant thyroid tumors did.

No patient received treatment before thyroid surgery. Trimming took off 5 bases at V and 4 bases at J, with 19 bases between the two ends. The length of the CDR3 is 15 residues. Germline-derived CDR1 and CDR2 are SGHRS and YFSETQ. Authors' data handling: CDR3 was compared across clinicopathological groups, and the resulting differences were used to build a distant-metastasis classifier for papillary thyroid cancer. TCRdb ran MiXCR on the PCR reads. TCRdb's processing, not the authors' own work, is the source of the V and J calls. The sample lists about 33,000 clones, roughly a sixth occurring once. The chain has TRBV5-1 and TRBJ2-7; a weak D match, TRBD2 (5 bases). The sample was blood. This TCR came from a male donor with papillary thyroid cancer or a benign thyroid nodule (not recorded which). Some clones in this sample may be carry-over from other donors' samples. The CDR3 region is CASRHGPGKGYEQYF. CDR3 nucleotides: TGCGCCAGCAGACATGGGCCGGGAAAGGGTTACGAGCAGTACTTC.